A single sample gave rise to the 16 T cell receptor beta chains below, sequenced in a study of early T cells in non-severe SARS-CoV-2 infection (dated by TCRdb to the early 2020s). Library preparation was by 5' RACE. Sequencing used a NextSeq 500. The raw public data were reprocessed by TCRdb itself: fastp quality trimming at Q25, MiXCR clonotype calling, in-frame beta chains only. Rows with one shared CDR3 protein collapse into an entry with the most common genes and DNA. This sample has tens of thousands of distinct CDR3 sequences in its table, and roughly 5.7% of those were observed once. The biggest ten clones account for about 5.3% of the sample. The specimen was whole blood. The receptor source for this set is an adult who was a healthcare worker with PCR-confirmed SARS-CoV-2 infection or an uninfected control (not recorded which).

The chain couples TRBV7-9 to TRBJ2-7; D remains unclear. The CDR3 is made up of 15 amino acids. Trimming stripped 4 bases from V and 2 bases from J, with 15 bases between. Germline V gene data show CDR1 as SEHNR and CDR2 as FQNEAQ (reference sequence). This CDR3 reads CASSSSHVGTYEQYF. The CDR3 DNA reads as TGTGCCAGCAGCTCATCCCATGTGGGAACCTACGAGCAGTACTTC.

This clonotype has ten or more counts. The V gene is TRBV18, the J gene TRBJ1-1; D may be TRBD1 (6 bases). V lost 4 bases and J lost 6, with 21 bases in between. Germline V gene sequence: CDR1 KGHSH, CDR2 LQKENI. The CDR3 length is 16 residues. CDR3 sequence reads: CASSLRIQGDSPEAFF. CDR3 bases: TGTGCCAGCTCACTCCGGATACAGGGAGATTCCCCTGAAGCTTTCTTT. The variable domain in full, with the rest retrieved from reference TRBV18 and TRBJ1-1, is NAGVMQNPRHLVRRRGQEARLRCSPMKGHSHVYWYRQLPEEGLKFMVYLQKENIIDESGMPKERFSAEFPKEGPSILRIQQVVRGDSAAYFCASSLRIQGDSPEAFFGQGTRLTVV.

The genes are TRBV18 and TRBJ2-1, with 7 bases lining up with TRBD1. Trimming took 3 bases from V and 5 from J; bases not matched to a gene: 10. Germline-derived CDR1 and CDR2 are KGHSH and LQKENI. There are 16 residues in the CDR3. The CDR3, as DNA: TGTGCCAGCTCACCGGCAAACAGGGGCGCGCACAATGAGCAGTTCTTC. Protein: CASSPANRGAHNEQFF.

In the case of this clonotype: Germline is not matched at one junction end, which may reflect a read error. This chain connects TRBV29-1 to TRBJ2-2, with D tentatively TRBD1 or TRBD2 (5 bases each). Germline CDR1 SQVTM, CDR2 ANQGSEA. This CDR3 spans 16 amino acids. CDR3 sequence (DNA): TGCAGCGTCGAAGACCGGGACCCTACGAACACCGGGGAGCTGTTTTTT. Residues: CSVEDRDPTNTGELFF.

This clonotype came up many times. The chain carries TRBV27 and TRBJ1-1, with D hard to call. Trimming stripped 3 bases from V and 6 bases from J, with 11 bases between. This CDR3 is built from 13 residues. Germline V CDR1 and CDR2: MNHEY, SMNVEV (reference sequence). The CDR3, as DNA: TGTGCCAGCAGTTTTTTGTCCTCCCCTGAAGCTTTCTTT. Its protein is CASSFLSSPEAFF.

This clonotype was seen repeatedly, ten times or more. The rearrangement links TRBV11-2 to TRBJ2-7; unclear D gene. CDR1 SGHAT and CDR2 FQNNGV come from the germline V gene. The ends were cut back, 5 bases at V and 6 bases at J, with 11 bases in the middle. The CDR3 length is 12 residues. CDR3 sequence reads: CASSPQLGEQYF. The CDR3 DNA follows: TGTGCCAGCAGCCCCCAGCTAGGCGAGCAGTACTTC.

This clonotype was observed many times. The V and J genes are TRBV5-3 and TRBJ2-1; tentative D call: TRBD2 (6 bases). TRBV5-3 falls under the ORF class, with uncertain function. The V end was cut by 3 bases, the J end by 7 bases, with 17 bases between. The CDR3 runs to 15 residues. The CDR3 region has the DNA TGTGCCAGAAGCTCCCCAGGGAGGAAAGGGAATGAGCAGTTCTTC. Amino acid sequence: CARSSPGRKGNEQFF.

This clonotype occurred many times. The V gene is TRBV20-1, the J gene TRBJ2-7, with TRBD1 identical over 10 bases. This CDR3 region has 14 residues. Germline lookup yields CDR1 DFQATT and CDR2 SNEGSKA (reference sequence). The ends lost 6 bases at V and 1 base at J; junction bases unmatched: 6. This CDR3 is CSASDRGRSYEQYF. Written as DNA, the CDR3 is TGCAGTGCGAGCGACAGGGGGCGATCCTACGAGCAGTACTTC.

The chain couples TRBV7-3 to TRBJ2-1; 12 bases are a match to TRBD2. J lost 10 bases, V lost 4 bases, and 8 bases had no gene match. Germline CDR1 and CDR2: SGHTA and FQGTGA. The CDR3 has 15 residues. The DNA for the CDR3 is TGTGCCAGCAGCTCCTGGACTAGCGGGATTGGGGAGCAGTTCTTC. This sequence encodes CASSSWTSGIGEQFF.

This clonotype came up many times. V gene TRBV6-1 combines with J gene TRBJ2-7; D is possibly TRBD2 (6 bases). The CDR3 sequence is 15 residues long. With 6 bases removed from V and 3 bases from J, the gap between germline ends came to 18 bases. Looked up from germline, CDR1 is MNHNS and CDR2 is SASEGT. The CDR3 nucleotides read TGTGCCAGCAGGGTCACCGGGAGCAACCACTACGAGCAGTACGTC. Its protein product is CASRVTGSNHYEQYV.

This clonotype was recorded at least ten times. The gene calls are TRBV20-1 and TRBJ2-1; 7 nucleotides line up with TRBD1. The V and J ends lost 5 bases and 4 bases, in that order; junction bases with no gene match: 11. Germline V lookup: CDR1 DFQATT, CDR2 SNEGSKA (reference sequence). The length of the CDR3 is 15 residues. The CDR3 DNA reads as TGCAGTGCTCGGAAAGGGACAGACCCTTACAATGAGCAGTTCTTC. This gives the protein CSARKGTDPYNEQFF.

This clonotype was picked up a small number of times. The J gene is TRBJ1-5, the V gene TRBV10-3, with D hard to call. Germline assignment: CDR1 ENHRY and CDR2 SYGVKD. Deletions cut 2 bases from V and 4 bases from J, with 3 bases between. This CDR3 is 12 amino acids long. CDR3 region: CAISEGNQPQHF. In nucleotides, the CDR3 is TGTGCCATCAGTGAGGGGAATCAGCCCCAGCATTTT.

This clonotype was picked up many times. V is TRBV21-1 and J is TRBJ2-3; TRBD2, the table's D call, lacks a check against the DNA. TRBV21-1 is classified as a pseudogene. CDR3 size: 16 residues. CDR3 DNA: TGTGCCAGCAGCAAAGCGAAGACTAGCGGCACAGATACGCAGTATTTT. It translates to CASSKAKTSGTDTQYF.

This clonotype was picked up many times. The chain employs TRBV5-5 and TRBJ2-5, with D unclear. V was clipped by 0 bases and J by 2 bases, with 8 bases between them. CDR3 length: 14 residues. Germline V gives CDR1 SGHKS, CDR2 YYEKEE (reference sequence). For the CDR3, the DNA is TGTGCCAGCAGCTTGGCCCAGCAACAAGAGACCCAGTACTTC. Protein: CASSLAQQQETQYF.

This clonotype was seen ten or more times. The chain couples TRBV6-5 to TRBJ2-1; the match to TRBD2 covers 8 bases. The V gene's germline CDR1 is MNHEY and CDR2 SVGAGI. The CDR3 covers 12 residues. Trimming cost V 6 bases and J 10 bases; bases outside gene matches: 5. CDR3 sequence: CASSLSGGEQFF. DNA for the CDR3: TGTGCCAGCAGCCTCAGCGGGGGAGAGCAGTTCTTC.

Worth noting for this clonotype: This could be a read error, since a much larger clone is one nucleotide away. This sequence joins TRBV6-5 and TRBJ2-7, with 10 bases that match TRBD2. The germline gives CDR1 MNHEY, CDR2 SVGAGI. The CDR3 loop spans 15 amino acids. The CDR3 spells CVSTQREGPIYEQYF. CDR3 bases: TGTGTCAGCACCCAGCGGGAGGGCCCAATCTACGAGCAGTACTTC.